This is a list of T cell receptor beta chains from one sample in a study of T cells after yellow fever vaccination. TCRdb reprocessed the 5' RACE reads via MiXCR and lists one record per CDR3 protein. The sample shows 28,000 or so distinct CDR3 sequences, approximately 4.4% of them seen only once. Here the sequenced sample was CD8+ T cells sorted from PBMCs, taken 5 days after the yellow fever booster vaccination. The receptors originated from a man aged 25-45 years who received the YFV17D yellow fever vaccine. The CDR3 runs from the conserved cysteine through the conserved F or W. Each record gives: CDR3 protein, CDR3 DNA, V gene, J gene, D gene, CDR3 length, clone size. A D gene is named only where the DNA matches it firmly. Clone sizes are shown as once, few, many, or a class for an expanded clone.

CDR3 protein: CASRGRSYEQYF; CDR3 DNA: TGTGCCAGCCGAGGGAGGTCATACGAGCAGTACTTC; V gene: TRBV6-2/TRBV6-3; J gene: TRBJ2-7; D gene: -; CDR3 length: 12; clone size: many
CDR3 protein: CSARIGGSYEQYF; CDR3 DNA: TGCAGTGCTAGGATTGGCGGTTCCTACGAGCAGTACTTC; V gene: TRBV20-1; J gene: TRBJ2-7; D gene: -; CDR3 length: 13; clone size: many
CDR3 protein: CASSFGEFYEQYF; CDR3 DNA: TGTGCCAGCAGCTTCGGCGAATTCTACGAGCAGTACTTC; V gene: TRBV7-2; J gene: TRBJ2-7; D gene: -; CDR3 length: 13; clone size: many
CDR3 protein: CASSSGPYEQYF; CDR3 DNA: TGTGCCAGCAGCTCCGGACCCTACGAGCAGTACTTC; V gene: TRBV12-3/TRBV12-4; J gene: TRBJ2-7; D gene: -; CDR3 length: 12; clone size: many
CDR3 protein: CASSQFRTGELFF; CDR3 DNA: TGCGCCAGCAGCCAATTTCGGACCGGGGAGCTGTTTTTT; V gene: TRBV4-3; J gene: TRBJ2-2; D gene: -; CDR3 length: 13; clone size: many
CDR3 protein: CASSEGRRLDTQYF; CDR3 DNA: TGCGCCAGCAGTGAGGGGAGGCGGTTGGATACGCAGTATTTT; V gene: TRBV10-2; J gene: TRBJ2-3; D gene: -; CDR3 length: 14; clone size: many
CDR3 protein: CASTTGGSYEQYF; CDR3 DNA: TGTGCCAGTACGACAGGGGGCTCCTACGAGCAGTACTTC; V gene: TRBV19; J gene: TRBJ2-7; D gene: TRBD1; CDR3 length: 13; clone size: many
CDR3 protein: CASNLRGGSVNGELFF; CDR3 DNA: TGTGCCAGCAACCTGAGGGGCGGGAGTGTGAACGGGGAGCTGTTTTTT; V gene: TRBV5-8; J gene: TRBJ2-2; D gene: TRBD2; CDR3 length: 16; clone size: many
CDR3 protein: CASSPPTGHEQYF; CDR3 DNA: TGTGCCAGCTCACCACCCACCGGCCACGAGCAGTACTTC; V gene: TRBV18; J gene: TRBJ2-7; D gene: -; CDR3 length: 13; clone size: many
CDR3 protein: CSARDLGDRVATGELFF; CDR3 DNA: TGCAGTGCTAGAGATCTCGGAGACAGGGTGGCCACCGGGGAGCTGTTTTTT; V gene: TRBV20-1; J gene: TRBJ2-2; D gene: TRBD1; CDR3 length: 17; clone size: many
CDR3 protein: CASSQGLAGVNEQFF; CDR3 DNA: TGCGCCAGCAGCCAGGGACTAGCGGGAGTAAATGAGCAGTTCTTC; V gene: TRBV4-3; J gene: TRBJ2-1; D gene: TRBD2; CDR3 length: 15; clone size: many
CDR3 protein: CASSIVSANSPLHF; CDR3 DNA: TGTGCCAGTAGTATCGTCTCAGCTAATTCACCCCTCCACTTT; V gene: TRBV19; J gene: TRBJ1-6; D gene: -; CDR3 length: 14; clone size: many
CDR3 protein: CASSGSSYLLSSYEQYF; CDR3 DNA: TGCGCCAGCAGCGGCTCCTCCTATTTGCTGAGCTCCTACGAGCAGTACTTC; V gene: TRBV10-2; J gene: TRBJ2-7; D gene: -; CDR3 length: 17; clone size: many
CDR3 protein: CASSLELGTQYGYTF; CDR3 DNA: TGCGCCAGCAGCTTGGAACTGGGCACCCAGTATGGCTACACCTTC; V gene: TRBV5-1; J gene: TRBJ1-2; D gene: -; CDR3 length: 15; clone size: many
CDR3 protein: CASRAPPTSGSPYNEQFF; CDR3 DNA: TGTGCCAGCAGGGCCCCCCCGACTAGCGGGAGCCCCTACAATGAGCAGTTCTTC; V gene: TRBV6-2/TRBV6-3; J gene: TRBJ2-1; D gene: TRBD2; CDR3 length: 18; clone size: many
CDR3 protein: CASSDRRGGLVGKSSYNEQFF; CDR3 DNA: TGTGCCAGCAGCGACAGGAGAGGGGGACTAGTGGGTAAGAGCTCCTACAATGAGCAGTTCTTC; V gene: TRBV4-2; J gene: TRBJ2-1; D gene: TRBD2; CDR3 length: 21; clone size: many
CDR3 protein: CASSGDSDNEQFF; CDR3 DNA: TGTGCCAGCAGTGGGGACTCAGACAATGAGCAGTTCTTC; V gene: TRBV12-3/TRBV12-4; J gene: TRBJ2-1; D gene: -; CDR3 length: 13; clone size: many